The 32 T cell receptor beta chains below all came from one sample that was sequenced in a study of T-cell reconstitution after alpha-beta-depleted transplantation in children. Preparation of the TCRbeta library used unique molecular identifiers. MiXCR, applied by TCRdb to the PCR reads, yields one record per CDR3 protein. This sample yields 45,000 or so distinct CDR3 sequences, of which under 60% are seen a single time; less than 45% belongs to the top ten. Sequencing was performed on peripheral blood, taken before TCRalphabeta/CD19-depleted stem cell transplant. The source is a boy under two years old with SCID, due to receive a stem cell transplant.

The V call is TRBV20-1, the J call TRBJ2-7, with 9 bases identical to TRBD2. Germline values: CDR1 DFQATT, CDR2 SNEGSKA (reference sequence). The junction had 7 bases not matched to a gene; V was cut back by 2 bases and J by 2 bases. The CDR3 is 15 residues long. DNA of the CDR3: TGCAGTGCTAGATGGTCTAGCGGGGCCCCCTACGAGCAGTACTTC. It is translated as CSARWSSGAPYEQYF.

The chain has TRBV27 and TRBJ1-2; the match to TRBD1 covers 10 bases. This CDR3 has 14 residues. V shed 6 bases and J 4 bases; nucleotides not matched to a gene: 5. Germline V CDR1 and CDR2: MNHEY, SMNVEV (reference sequence). DNA for the CDR3: TGTGCCAGCAGAACCGGGACAGGGGTCTATGGCTACACCTTC. Translated: CASRTGTGVYGYTF.

This clonotype was seen a few times. The gene calls are TRBV20-1 and TRBJ2-5; 7 positions agree with TRBD2. Trimming took 6 bases from V and 5 from J; bases not matched to a gene: 9. Germline V gene sequence: CDR1 DFQATT, CDR2 SNEGSKA (reference sequence). The CDR3 spans 13 residues. CDR3 coding DNA: TGCAGTGCCCCAGCGGGGCTCTGGGAGACCCAGTACTTC. This gives the protein CSAPAGLWETQYF.

This clonotype was seen a handful of times. The genes are TRBV5-6 and TRBJ1-1; D is unclear. This CDR3 comprises 11 residues. The germline gives CDR1 SGHDT, CDR2 YYEEEE. Trimming removed 3 bases from V and 5 bases from J, with 5 bases in between. The DNA of the CDR3 is TGTGCCAGCAGCTACCGGACTGAAGCTTTCTTT. Translating gives CASSYRTEAFF.

The rearrangement joins TRBV4-2 to TRBJ2-3; perhaps TRBD2 as D (6 bases). Germline assignment: CDR1 LGHNA and CDR2 YNFKEQ. The V end was cut by 4 bases, the J end by 5 bases, with 7 bases between. The CDR3 runs to 12 residues. Here the CDR3 DNA reads TGTGCCAGCAGCCGGGGAGGAGATACGCAGTATTTT. The encoded protein is CASSRGGDTQYF.

This clonotype appeared a few times. The chain is built from TRBV7-9 and TRBJ2-7; TRBD1 is a possible D gene (5 bases). Per germline, CDR1 SEHNR and CDR2 FQNEAQ (reference sequence). V lost 3 bases to trimming and J lost 6 bases, with 12 bases between them. The CDR3 covers 13 residues. The DNA of the CDR3 is TGTGCCAGCAGCTTTGCCGACAGCCGCGAGCAGTACTTC. Amino acid sequence: CASSFADSREQYF.

CDR3 DNA: TGCAGTGCTAGAGATTGGTCAGGGAGGTTAGAGACCCAGTACTTC. Translation gives CSARDWSGRLETQYF. This chain joins TRBV20-1 and TRBJ2-5; D may be TRBD2 (6 bases). The CDR3 contains 15 residues. The V and J ends lost 0 bases and 4 bases respectively, with 15 bases between them. Germline lookup yields CDR1 DFQATT and CDR2 SNEGSKA (reference sequence).

The V and J genes are TRBV7-8 and TRBJ1-2, with a tentative D call TRBD1 (5 bases). Trimming stripped 0 bases from V and 9 bases from J, with 14 bases between. This CDR3 comprises 14 residues. Germline V gene data show CDR1 as SGHVS and CDR2 as FQNEAQ. The CDR3 nucleotides are TGTGCCAGCAGCTTAGCCCCGACAGACCGAAGCTACACCTTC. This codes for CASSLAPTDRSYTF.

The chain combines TRBV5-1 with TRBJ2-5; either TRBD1 or TRBD2 may fit D (5 bases each). The CDR3 runs 14 residues. V dropped 6 bases and J dropped 5 bases, with 17 bases sitting between them. The germline V gene encodes CDR1 SGHRS and CDR2 YFSETQ. The CDR3 DNA reads TGCGCCAGCACGAGGGGCAGGGTCGGGGAGACCCAGTACTTC. Translating it yields CASTRGRVGETQYF.

This clonotype was recorded many times. CDR3 in DNA: TGTGCCAGCAGTGAAGGGGTTGGGACCTCCTACGAGCAGTACTTC. It specifies CASSEGVGTSYEQYF. The chain combines TRBV6-1 with TRBJ2-7; D is tentatively TRBD1 or TRBD2 (5 bases each). This CDR3 comprises 15 residues. The germline V gene encodes CDR1 MNHNS and CDR2 SASEGT. Trimming took 1 base from V and 0 from J, leaving 10 bases between them.

Judged by abundance, this clonotype is large. J is TRBJ1-2 and V is TRBV6-5, with D hard to call. Trimming cost V 7 bases and J 4 bases, with 10 bases left between them. CDR1 is MNHEY, CDR2 SVGAGI, per germline. The CDR3 runs 12 residues. As DNA, the CDR3 is TGTGCCAGCAAAGGTTATGGCTATGGCTACACCTTC. This gives the protein CASKGYGYGYTF.

This rearrangement joins TRBV20-1 to TRBJ1-2, with D perhaps matching TRBD1 (5 bases). The CDR3 spans 15 residues. Germline lookup yields CDR1 DFQATT and CDR2 SNEGSKA (reference sequence). The germline V and J ends were trimmed by 4 bases and 6 bases, with 21 bases remaining between them. CDR3 amino acids: CSAKEGRDRYHGYTF. The CDR3 DNA reads as TGCAGTGCTAAAGAGGGTCGGGACCGCTACCATGGCTACACCTTC.

This chain connects TRBV20-1 to TRBJ1-1; no clear D. The CDR3 runs 16 residues. CDR1 and CDR2 (germline): DFQATT, SNEGSKA (reference sequence). Trimming shortened V by 0 bases and J by 0 bases, and 14 bases separated the two germline ends. CDR3 in DNA: TGCAGTGCTAGAGATCGTGGCTTTGCAATGAACACTGAAGCTTTCTTT. Its protein product is CSARDRGFAMNTEAFF.

The CDR3 nucleotides are TGCAGTGCTAGCAGACAGGGTGGGAGTCAGCCCCAGCATTTT. Encoded protein: CSASRQGGSQPQHF. The rearrangement joins TRBV20-1 to TRBJ1-5; 7 nucleotides align to TRBD1. Per germline, CDR1 DFQATT and CDR2 SNEGSKA (reference sequence). This CDR3 has 14 amino acids. V was clipped by 3 bases and J by 6 bases; unmatched bases: 8.

The genes are TRBV20-1 and TRBJ2-1, with 11 bases lining up with TRBD2. The V segment lost 2 bases and the J segment 6 bases; nucleotides outside the gene matches: 6. CDR3 length: 15 residues. Germline CDR1 reads DFQATT; CDR2 reads SNEGSKA (reference sequence). CDR3 bases: TGCAGTGCTAGATTAGCGGGGGGGGCCTGCAATGAGCAGTTCTTC. Its translation: CSARLAGGACNEQFF.

This rearrangement joins TRBV7-6 to TRBJ2-7; D unresolved. Germline values: CDR1 SGHVS, CDR2 FNYEAQ. The CDR3 runs to 14 residues. Trimming removed 3 bases at V and 1 base at J, with 10 bases between. Here the CDR3 reads CASSLLGTSYEQYF. The CDR3 DNA reads TGTGCCAGCAGCTTGCTCGGCACTTCCTACGAGCAGTACTTC.

J is TRBJ2-3 and V is TRBV28; TRBD2 matches 8 bases. Trimming cost V 5 bases and J 0 bases; bases outside gene matches: 7. The CDR3 covers 16 residues. Germline-derived CDR1 and CDR2 are MDHEN and SYDVKM. The CDR3 DNA reads TGTGCCAGCAGTACCGGGGGGGATACTAGCACAGATACGCAGTATTTT. This encodes CASSTGGDTSTDTQYF.

This clonotype has just a few counts. This rearrangement joins TRBV27 to TRBJ2-5; D possibly corresponds to TRBD2 (5 bases). This CDR3 has 14 residues. CDR1 MNHEY and CDR2 SMNVEV come from the germline V gene (reference sequence). V was trimmed by 3 bases and J by 6 bases, leaving 14 bases between them. The CDR3: CASSFKSGMKTQYF. CDR3 bases: TGTGCCAGCAGTTTTAAGTCGGGGATGAAGACCCAGTACTTC.

The V gene is TRBV11-2, the J gene TRBJ2-2, with a possible D match to TRBD1 (5 bases). The V end lost 0 bases, the J end lost 6 bases, and 11 bases lay between the germline ends. This CDR3 has 15 residues. CDR1 SGHAT and CDR2 FQNNGV come from the germline V gene. CDR3 protein: CASSLEGAVSGELFF. DNA for the CDR3: TGTGCCAGCAGCTTAGAAGGGGCTGTTTCCGGGGAGCTGTTTTTT.

This rearrangement joins TRBV9 to TRBJ1-5, with no clear D. This CDR3 has 14 amino acids. Germline loops: CDR1 SGDLS, CDR2 YYNGEE. Trimming removed 1 base from V and 3 bases from J, with 8 bases in between. CDR3: CASSVSEANQPQHF. CDR3 nucleotide sequence: TGTGCCAGCAGCGTATCAGAGGCCAATCAGCCCCAGCATTTT.

The genes are TRBV5-1 and TRBJ2-3; D may be TRBD2 (5 bases). The CDR3 contains 17 residues. The germline V gene has CDR1 SGHRS and CDR2 YFSETQ. Deletions cut 4 bases from V and 4 bases from J, with 22 bases between. The CDR3 DNA reads as TGCGCCAGCAGCGAAGGACTTGCTAGCACGGTAGCAGATACGCAGTATTTT. It encodes CASSEGLASTVADTQYF.

The rearrangement uses TRBV27 and TRBJ2-7; 8 nucleotides agree with TRBD2. The junction had 12 bases not matched to a gene; V was cut back by 4 bases and J by 7 bases. Germline CDR1 and CDR2: MNHEY and SMNVEV (reference sequence). The CDR3 spans 15 residues. This CDR3 is CASSSIAGYTTEQYF. The CDR3 coding sequence is TGTGCCAGCAGTTCCATAGCGGGGTATACTACGGAGCAGTACTTC.

The V call is TRBV15, the J call TRBJ1-5; D ambiguous. The CDR3 totals 13 residues. CDR1 LNHNV and CDR2 YYDKDF come from the germline V gene (reference sequence). V gave up 3 bases and J gave up 2 bases, with 5 bases separating them. The CDR3 DNA sequence: TGTGCCACCAGCAGCCAGGGCAATCAGCCCCAGCATTTT. This codes for CATSSQGNQPQHF.

This clonotype was recorded only once. The chain carries TRBV6-2 or TRBV6-3 and TRBJ2-5; 9 bases align to TRBD1. Germline CDR1 reads MNHEY; CDR2 reads SVGEGT. There are 18 residues in the CDR3. The J segment lost 1 base and the V segment lost 5 bases, leaving 14 bases of the junction unmatched. CDR3 amino acids: CASSLALWTGVIQETQYF. The CDR3 nucleotides read TGTGCCAGCAGTCTCGCCCTTTGGACAGGGGTTATCCAAGAGACCCAGTACTTC.

This clonotype showed up just a few times. The chain combines TRBV27 with TRBJ2-3; D gene uncertain. Germline lookup yields CDR1 MNHEY and CDR2 SMNVEV (reference sequence). Trimming left V 2 bases short and J 4 bases short, with 13 bases between. The CDR3 totals 15 residues. In DNA, the CDR3 is TGTGCCAGCAGTTTAGTCGACGCCGGATCAGATACGCAGTATTTT. Translated, it gives CASSLVDAGSDTQYF.

This chain connects TRBV4-1 to TRBJ1-4; D remains ambiguous. CDR3 length equals 16 residues. V gave up 4 bases and J gave up 0 bases, with 12 bases separating them. Germline assignment: CDR1 MGHRA and CDR2 YSYEKL. The chain's CDR3 is CASSLFPGSTNEKLFF. The CDR3 nucleotides are TGCGCCAGCAGCCTTTTCCCCGGGTCAACTAATGAAAAACTGTTTTTT.

CDR3 sequence reads: CASSPEESEAFF. CDR3 sequence (DNA): TGTGCCAGCTCCCCTGAAGAATCTGAAGCTTTCTTT. The gene calls are TRBV18 and TRBJ1-1; D unclear. Trimming took 6 bases from V and 6 from J, leaving 11 bases between them. In germline, CDR1 is KGHSH, CDR2 LQKENI. This CDR3 is built from 12 residues.

The chain is built from TRBV5-1 and TRBJ2-3; D call uncertain. Looked up from germline, CDR1 is SGHRS and CDR2 is YFSETQ. This CDR3 spans 13 amino acids. V gave up 4 bases and J gave up 6 bases, with 12 bases separating them. CDR3 amino acids: CASSRPPADTQYF. Written as DNA, the CDR3 is TGCGCCAGCAGCCGTCCTCCTGCTGATACGCAGTATTTT.

This clonotype was seen many times. The chain uses TRBV29-1 and TRBJ2-1; TRBD2 matches 8 bases. The CDR3 consists of 14 residues. Germline assignment: CDR1 SQVTM and CDR2 ANQGSEA. Unmatched junction bases numbered 7, after V lost 5 bases and J lost 4 bases. DNA for the CDR3: TGCAGCGTTTCCTTGCGGGGGGATTACAATGAGCAGTTCTTC. This codes for CSVSLRGDYNEQFF.

Only a few counts were recorded for this clonotype. The rearrangement links TRBV6-1 to TRBJ1-6, with D possibly being TRBD1 (5 bases). Germline V CDR1 and CDR2: MNHNS, SASEGT. The V and J ends lost 7 bases and 4 bases respectively, with 8 bases between them. This CDR3 contains 13 residues. Here the CDR3 reads CASTGGYNSPLHF. The CDR3 DNA reads as TGTGCCAGCACCGGGGGATATAATTCACCCCTCCACTTT.

The chain uses TRBV5-6 and TRBJ1-1; D is perhaps TRBD1 (5 bases). The germline gives CDR1 SGHDT, CDR2 YYEEEE. The CDR3 consists of 15 residues. V was pared by 0 bases and J by 3 bases, with 12 bases between. The CDR3 loop reads CASSLVGGVDTEAFF. In DNA, the CDR3 is TGTGCCAGCAGCTTGGTGGGGGGGGTCGACACTGAAGCTTTCTTT.

This chain connects TRBV2 to TRBJ2-5; the match to TRBD2 covers 13 bases. The germline gives CDR1 SNHLY, CDR2 FYNNEI. Germline trimming cut 6 bases from V and 5 bases from J; bases unmatched to any gene: 0. This CDR3 has 13 residues. The CDR3 bases are TGTGCCAGCAGGACTAGCGGGAGGGAGACCCAGTACTTC. Its protein product is CASRTSGRETQYF.